The rows below give T cell receptor beta chains drawn from one sample of a study of shared clonotypes between healthy human individuals. Here immunoSEQ multiplex PCR was the method, and the copy in TCRdb shows in-frame clones only, minus some. The sample has about 2 million clones; about 95% are singletons. The sample comprised naive CD8+ T cells sorted from blood. Receptors originate from a man aged 18 to 30 in good health. Both conserved end residues are part of each CDR3. Fields, in order: D gene, clone size, V gene, J gene, CDR3 DNA, CDR3 protein. D genes are given only for firm matches. Size tells how often a clone was seen (once, few, many) or the class of an expanded clone, and some rows leave it out.

.	few	TRBV9	TRBJ1-6	TGTGCCAGCAGCGTAGCGGATGCGGGTTCACCCCTCCACTTT	CASSVADAGSPLHF
.	.	TRBV4-3	TRBJ2-3	TGCGCCAGCAGCCAAGATCGGGGGTCTAACACAGATACGCAGTATTTT	CASSQDRGSNTDTQYF
.	.	TRBV25-1	TRBJ2-5	TGTGCCAGCAATAGCATAGGGACCCAGTACTTC	CASNSIGTQYF
.	.	TRBV6-5	TRBJ1-1	TGTGCCAGCAGTTATAATCTCCTGAACACTGAAGCTTTCTTT	CASSYNLLNTEAFF
.	.	TRBV4-1	TRBJ1-1	TGCGCCAGCAGCCAAGGAGGACGGATCACTGAAGCTTTCTTT	CASSQGGRITEAFF
.	.	TRBV11-2	TRBJ2-7	TGTGCCAGCAGCTTCTGTCCCGACTGCGTCGAGCAGTACTTC	CASSFCPDCVEQYF
.	.	TRBV5-6	TRBJ1-1	TGTGCCAGCAGCCCGGGAGGGACTGAAGCTTTCTTT	CASSPGGTEAFF
.	.	TRBV28	TRBJ1-6	TGTGCCAGCAGTTTATTATACAGCTCCTATAATTCACCCCTCCACTTT	CASSLLYSSYNSPLHF
TRBD2	.	TRBV4-1	TRBJ2-1	TGCGCCAGCAGCCTATCTAGCGGTGAGCAGTTCTTC	CASSLSSGEQFF
.	.	TRBV5-1	TRBJ2-7	TGCGCCAGCAGCTTGGAAGGGGCGCTGGACGAGCAGTACTTC	CASSLEGALDEQYF
.	.	TRBV9	TRBJ2-3	TGTGCCAGCAGCGTAGGGCCCCTTTGGGGGACTAGCACAGATACGCAGTATTTT	CASSVGPLWGTSTDTQYF
.	.	TRBV19	TRBJ2-7	TGTGCCAGTAGTGCCCACTGGGACGGAGAGCAGTACTTC	CASSAHWDGEQYF
.	.	TRBV6-1	TRBJ1-1	TGTGCCAGCACCGCCCACAGCTCCCTGAACACTGAAGCTTTCTTT	CASTAHSSLNTEAFF
TRBD2	.	TRBV5-4	TRBJ2-5	TGTGCCACCTATGACGTAGGTACTAGCGGGCGGAAGGAGACCCAGTACTTC	CATYDVGTSGRKETQYF
.	once	TRBV15	TRBJ2-1	TGTGCCACCAGCAGAGATTTTCAAAACGAGCAGTTCTTC	CATSRDFQNEQFF
.	.	TRBV28	TRBJ1-4	TGTGCCAGCGGCGCCGTCAGCGGATCCTTTGGGGGGCTCTTTTATGAAAAACTGTTTTTT	CASGAVSGSFGGLFYEKLFF
.	once	TRBV5-4	TRBJ1-2	TGTGCCAGCAGCTTGGATCGGGTCCTGAACTATGGCTACACCTTC	CASSLDRVLNYGYTF
.	.	TRBV6-5	TRBJ2-1	TGTGCCAGCATCGGGGGTTTTTACTACAATGAGCAGTTCTTC	CASIGGFYYNEQFF
.	.	TRBV27	TRBJ1-2	TGTGCCAGCAGTTCCCTGAACGGACTGTTGGAGGCGCGGGGCGGCTACACCTTC	CASSSLNGLLEARGGYTF
TRBD1	.	TRBV4-1	TRBJ2-7	TGCGCCAGCAGCCAACCGGGACAGGAGTATAACGAGCAGTACTTC	CASSQPGQEYNEQYF
TRBD1	.	TRBV7-6	TRBJ2-7	TGTGCCAGCAGCCCCTTCATGGGACAGGGGGCGAACGAGCAGTACTTC	CASSPFMGQGANEQYF
.	.	TRBV11-2	TRBJ1-4	TGTGCCAGCAGCCCCCCCAGCAGCCGTAATGAAAAACTGTTTTTT	CASSPPSSRNEKLFF
TRBD2	.	TRBV7-9	TRBJ2-7	TGTGCCAGCAGCTCCGGACTAGCGGGGCTGACTGACCTCTACGAGCAGTACTTC	CASSSGLAGLTDLYEQYF
.	.	TRBV15	TRBJ1-6	TGTGCCACCAGCAGAGATACATTTGCTAATTCACCCCTCCACTTT	CATSRDTFANSPLHF
.	.	TRBV5-4	TRBJ2-7	TGTGCCAGCAGCTTGGGGAAGGGCCTCTCCTACGAGCAGTACTTC	CASSLGKGLSYEQYF
TRBD1	.	TRBV7-9	TRBJ2-7	TGTGCCAGCAGCCAACCAGGGACAGACCTATACGAGCAGTACTTC	CASSQPGTDLYEQYF
.	.	TRBV27	TRBJ2-2	TGTGCCAGCAGCCCAGGGACGGTCAACACCGGGGAGCTGTTTTTT	CASSPGTVNTGELFF
TRBD2	.	TRBV11-3	TRBJ2-1	TGTGCCAGCAGCCCCGCCGTAGCGGGTGGGTCCAATGAGCAGTTCTTC	CASSPAVAGGSNEQFF
TRBD2	.	TRBV6-5	TRBJ2-1	TGTGCCAGCAGGAGCGGGGCGGGGCAGTTCTTC	CASRSGAGQFF
.	.	TRBV4-3	TRBJ2-7	TGCGCCAGCAGCCAAGATGACACCTTTTCCTACGAGCAGTACTTC	CASSQDDTFSYEQYF
TRBD1	.	TRBV7-3	TRBJ2-3	TGTGCCAGCAGCGAACAGGGGGCGCTTGATACGCAGTATTTT	CASSEQGALDTQYF
.	once	TRBV7-9	TRBJ2-2	TGTGCCAGCAGCTCGTCGGCCGGGGAGCTGTTTTTT	CASSSSAGELFF
.	.	TRBV4-1	TRBJ1-1	TGCGCCAGCAACCCGGGGGCGAACACTGAAGCTTTCTTT	CASNPGANTEAFF
.	.	TRBV6-6	TRBJ1-1	TGTGCCAGCAGCCCCACAGGGACTGGCCTGGACACTGAAGCTTTCTTT	CASSPTGTGLDTEAFF
TRBD1	once	TRBV5-8	TRBJ2-7	TGTGCCAGCAGCTCTGGACCGACAGGGGCGGCCGAGCAGTACTTC	CASSSGPTGAAEQYF
.	.	TRBV29-1	TRBJ2-5	TGCAGCGTTGAAGCGGGCGTCGAAGAGACCCAGTACTTC	CSVEAGVEETQYF
.	.	TRBV6-1	TRBJ1-2	TGTGCCAGCAGGACAACAGGAGACTATGGCTACACCTTC	CASRTTGDYGYTF
TRBD2	.	TRBV7-2	TRBJ2-5	TGTGCCAGCAGCTGGGCGGGGGTAGAGACCCAGTACTTC	CASSWAGVETQYF
TRBD1	.	TRBV7-8	TRBJ2-7	TGTGCCAGCAGCACAGGGACAGTAACCTACGAGCAGTACTTC	CASSTGTVTYEQYF
.	.	TRBV6-1	TRBJ2-1	TGTGCCAGCAGTGAAGCTCCCTTGGCCCTCCACAATGAGCAGTTCTTC	CASSEAPLALHNEQFF
.	few	TRBV5-1	TRBJ2-1	TGCGCCAGCAGCTTGGTTGACGGAAATGAGCAGTTCTTC	CASSLVDGNEQFF
TRBD2	.	TRBV5-1	TRBJ2-7	TGCGCCAGCAGCCTCTGGGTAGCGGGGTCGAACGAGCAGTACTTC	CASSLWVAGSNEQYF
TRBD2	.	TRBV18	TRBJ2-7	TGTGCCAGCTCACCCCCGGGACTAGCGAGTGTGGACGAGCAGTACTTC	CASSPPGLASVDEQYF
TRBD1	.	TRBV4-1	TRBJ1-5	TGCGCCAGCAGCCAAGTCACAGGGGGGAGCAATCAGCCCCAGCATTTT	CASSQVTGGSNQPQHF
TRBD2	.	TRBV5-4	TRBJ2-2	TGTGCCAGCAGCGTCTTAGCGGGAACCGGGGAGCTGTTTTTT	CASSVLAGTGELFF
.	.	TRBV7-9	TRBJ1-2	TGTGCCAGCAGCCTCCCAAGGACAGATATTTATGGCTACACCTTC	CASSLPRTDIYGYTF
.	.	TRBV9	TRBJ2-7	TGTGCCAGCAGCGTAGAGGGAGGCGAGCAGTACTTC	CASSVEGGEQYF
TRBD2	.	TRBV7-2	TRBJ2-5	TGTGCCAGCAGCTTAATCGGACTAGCGGGTGGGGAGACCCAGTACTTC	CASSLIGLAGGETQYF
.	.	TRBV4-1	TRBJ2-7	TGCGCCAGCAGCCACCCGTCCACCTACGAGCAGTACTTC	CASSHPSTYEQYF
.	few	TRBV2	TRBJ1-3	TGTGCCAGCAGTGAAGATCGGGTTTTGGGTAAAAACACCATATATTTT	CASSEDRVLGKNTIYF